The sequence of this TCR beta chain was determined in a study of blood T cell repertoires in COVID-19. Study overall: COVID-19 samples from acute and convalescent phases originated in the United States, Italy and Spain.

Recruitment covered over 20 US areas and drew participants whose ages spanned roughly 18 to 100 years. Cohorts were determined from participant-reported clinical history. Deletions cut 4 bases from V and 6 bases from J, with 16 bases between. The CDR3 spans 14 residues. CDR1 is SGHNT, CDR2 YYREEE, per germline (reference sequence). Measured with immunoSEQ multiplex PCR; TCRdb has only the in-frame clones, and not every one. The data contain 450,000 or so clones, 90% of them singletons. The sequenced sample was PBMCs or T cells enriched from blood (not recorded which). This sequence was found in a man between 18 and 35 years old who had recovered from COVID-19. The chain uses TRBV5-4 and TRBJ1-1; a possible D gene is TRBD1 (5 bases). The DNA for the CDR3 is TGTGCCAGCAGCCCCAAGGGGAGGGGAGCTGAAGCTTTCTTT. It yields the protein CASSPKGRGAEAFF.